The following is a TCR beta chain sequence with its context. The CDR3 length is 14 residues. Germline CDR1 SNHLY, CDR2 FYNNEI. With 7 bases removed from V and 6 bases from J, the gap between germline ends came to 16 bases. Under the authors' procedure: Amplified reference gene primers provided the basis for estimating nucleated cell counts. Generated by immunoSEQ multiplex PCR, the TCRdb table keeps only in-frame clones and is missing some. V, J and clone size reflect that table, while D and trimming were determined from the DNA. The sample includes 130,000 to 150,000 clones, around nine tenths of them seen just once. The record originates from a study of blood T cell repertoires in COVID-19. About the study: Specimens from acute and convalescent COVID-19 originated in the United States, Italy and Spain. Sources were T cells, B-cell-depleted T cells, or PBMCs; the material itself was cDNA or gDNA.

The material sequenced was peripheral blood. The sequence derives from a woman aged 40 to 49 with acute or convalescent COVID-19. The V and J genes are TRBV2 and TRBJ1-5, with D perhaps matching TRBD1 (6 bases). DNA for the CDR3: TGTGCCAGCACCCTGGGAGGGGGGAGTCAGCCCCAGCATTTT. Protein: CASTLGGGSQPQHF.